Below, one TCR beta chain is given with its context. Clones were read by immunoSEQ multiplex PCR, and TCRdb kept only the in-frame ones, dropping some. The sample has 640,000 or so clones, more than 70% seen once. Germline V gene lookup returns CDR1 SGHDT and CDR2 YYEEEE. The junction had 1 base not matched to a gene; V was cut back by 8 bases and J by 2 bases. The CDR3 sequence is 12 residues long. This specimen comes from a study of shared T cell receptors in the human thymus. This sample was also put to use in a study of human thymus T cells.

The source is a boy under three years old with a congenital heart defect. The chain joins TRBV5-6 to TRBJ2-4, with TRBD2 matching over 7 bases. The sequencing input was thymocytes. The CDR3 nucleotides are TGTGCCAGTAGCGGGCCCAAAAACATTCAGTACTTC. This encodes CASSGPKNIQYF.